This passage covers 2 T cell receptor beta chains from one sample sequenced in a study of T cell responses to AZD1222 COVID-19 vaccine. Some clones are missing from TCRdb's copy, which holds only in-frame ones; the method was immunoSEQ multiplex PCR. Of roughly 180,000 clones in the sample, about 91% were seen once. Sample: peripheral blood, taken on day 0 of AZD1222 vaccination. The source is an adult in good health.

This clone was observed a few times. The CDR3 sequence is CASSLMAASGNTIYF. The CDR3 bases are TGTGCCAGCAGCTTAATGGCGGCCTCTGGAAACACCATATATTTT. The chain recombines TRBV11-2 with TRBJ1-3, with D hard to call. Trimming cost V 2 bases and J 0 bases, with 8 bases left between them. Germline V gene lookup returns CDR1 SGHAT and CDR2 FQNNGV. The length of the CDR3 is 15 residues.

The chain is built from TRBV7-2 and TRBJ1-1; a weak D match, TRBD1 (5 bases). The CDR3 consists of 13 residues. The V gene's germline CDR1 is SGHTA and CDR2 FQGNSA. Between the trimmed V and J ends, which lost 6 bases and 7 bases, there was a span of 15 bases. The CDR3 loop is CASRRDSFGEAFF. The CDR3, as DNA: TGTGCCAGCAGACGTGACAGTTTCGGTGAAGCTTTCTTT.